Below are 18 T cell receptor beta chains sequenced from a single sample in a study of control samples from healthy donors and cancer patients. TCRdb's table, derived via immunoSEQ multiplex PCR, lists solely in-frame clones and lacks some. The sample yields roughly 160,000 clones, 96% seen once. Specimen: blood. The receptors here all came from a woman aged 25 to 39 in good health.

V and J are TRBV28 and TRBJ1-1; 7 nucleotides align to TRBD1. The CDR3 totals 16 residues. J gave up 3 bases and V 3 bases, and 10 bases lay outside the gene matches. Looked up from germline, CDR1 is MDHEN and CDR2 is SYDVKM. CDR3 residues: CASSFPGRGQDTEAFF. Written as DNA, the CDR3 is TGTGCCAGCAGTTTCCCCGGGAGGGGGCAAGACACTGAAGCTTTCTTT.

The gene calls are TRBV5-6 and TRBJ2-7, with D unclear. CDR1 is SGHDT, CDR2 YYEEEE, per germline. This CDR3 is built from 11 residues. The V end lost 0 bases, the J end lost 7 bases, and 5 bases lay between the germline ends. CDR3 nucleotide sequence: TGTGCCAGCAGCTTGGGGCGAGAGCAGTACTTC. Translated: CASSLGREQYF.

This clone was found once. V usage is TRBV30 and J usage is TRBJ1-1; weak D call: TRBD1 (5 bases). CDR3 length: 12 residues. V was cut by 1 base and J by 5 bases, with 8 bases left in between. Per the germline V gene, CDR1 is GTSNPN and CDR2 is SVGIG (reference sequence). Here the CDR3 reads CAWSAGGTEAFF. Here the CDR3 DNA reads TGTGCCTGGAGTGCGGGGGGTACTGAAGCTTTCTTT.

V gene TRBV4-1 combines with J gene TRBJ2-2, with unresolved D. The germline CDR1 and CDR2 sequences are MGHRA and YSYEKL. CDR3 size: 15 residues. Trimming removed 1 base from V and 4 bases from J, with 10 bases in between. This CDR3 reads CASSQGQTLTGELFF. The CDR3 DNA sequence: TGCGCCAGCAGCCAAGGGCAGACACTCACCGGGGAGCTGTTTTTT.

The chain combines TRBV4-1 with TRBJ2-2; 8 bases match TRBD1. Per the germline V gene, CDR1 is MGHRA and CDR2 is YSYEKL. The CDR3 loop spans 15 amino acids. J gave up 1 base and V 6 bases, and 4 bases lay outside the gene matches. This CDR3 reads CASRTGERNTGELFF. The CDR3 DNA sequence: TGCGCCAGCAGGACAGGGGAACGGAACACCGGGGAGCTGTTTTTT.

In DNA form, the CDR3 reads TGTGCCAGCAGGGTGGGACAGGGCAATTCACCCCTCCACTTT. Residues: CASRVGQGNSPLHF. This chain uses TRBV6-5 with TRBJ1-6; 9 nucleotides agree with TRBD1. Germline trimming cut 6 bases from V and 7 bases from J; bases unmatched to any gene: 4. CDR1 and CDR2 (germline): MNHEY, SVGAGI. The CDR3 has 14 amino acids.

The V and J genes are TRBV28 and TRBJ1-1; D not resolved. Germline values: CDR1 MDHEN, CDR2 SYDVKM. The CDR3 is made up of 12 amino acids. The V gene lost 3 bases and the J gene lost 5 bases, with 7 bases spanning the gap. The CDR3: CASSFGGTEAFF. The CDR3 coding sequence is TGTGCCAGCAGTTTCGGTGGAACTGAAGCTTTCTTT.

This chain uses TRBV19 with TRBJ2-1; TRBD1 matches 7 bases. Per germline, CDR1 LNHDA and CDR2 SQIVND (reference sequence). The V and J ends lost 4 bases and 9 bases, in that order; junction bases with no gene match: 3. The CDR3 loop spans 12 amino acids. The CDR3 here is CASSTPGGEQFF. The CDR3 nucleotides are TGTGCCAGTAGTACCCCAGGGGGTGAGCAGTTCTTC.

The chain has TRBV5-1 and TRBJ2-1; 11 bases match TRBD2. CDR1 SGHRS and CDR2 YFSETQ come from the germline V gene. The CDR3 length is 14 residues. With V trimmed by 0 bases and J by 10 bases, 3 bases remained unmatched. DNA of the CDR3: TGCGCCAGCAGCTTGGTAGCGGGAGGGGGCGAGCAGTTCTTC. It translates to CASSLVAGGGEQFF.

V and J are TRBV12-3 or TRBV12-4 and TRBJ1-1; the D gene is possibly TRBD1 (6 bases). There are 13 residues in the CDR3. The V gene lost 2 bases and the J gene lost 5 bases, with 9 bases spanning the gap. CDR3 in DNA: TGTGCCAGCAGTTTAACACAGGGAACTGAAGCTTTCTTT. It encodes CASSLTQGTEAFF.

This chain uses TRBV15 with TRBJ2-5; 14 bases map to TRBD2. CDR1 and CDR2 from the germline V gene are LNHNV and YYDKDF (reference sequence). The CDR3 spans 17 residues. After removal of 4 bases from V and 5 bases from J, the junction contained 9 bases not matched to a gene. The CDR3 spells CATSTRTSGGTLETQYF. In DNA form, the CDR3 reads TGTGCCACCAGCACCAGGACTAGCGGGGGGACCCTGGAGACCCAGTACTTC.

The V and J genes are TRBV21-1 and TRBJ2-3; TRBD2 is taken as the D call from the table, unchecked against the DNA. TRBV21-1 is assigned pseudogene status. The CDR3 spans 17 residues. The DNA of the CDR3 is TGTGCCAGCAGCTCCCTGGGGACTAGCGGGAGCACAGATACGCAGTATTTT. Translation: CASSSLGTSGSTDTQYF.

The V and J genes are TRBV20-1 and TRBJ2-1; TRBD2 matches at 9 bases. The V and J ends lost 3 bases and 7 bases, in that order; junction bases with no gene match: 16. Germline values: CDR1 DFQATT, CDR2 SNEGSKA (reference sequence). The CDR3 runs to 17 residues. The CDR3 DNA reads TGCAGTGCTAGTCGTTATGGGGCGCGGGGGGGCGTGAATGAGCAGTTCTTC. It translates to CSASRYGARGGVNEQFF.

The chain links TRBV4-1 to TRBJ1-5, with TRBD1 as a possible D gene (5 bases). Germline values: CDR1 MGHRA, CDR2 YSYEKL. The length of the CDR3 is 13 residues. V lost 4 bases and J 7 bases, leaving 11 bases between the germline ends. DNA of the CDR3: TGCGCCAGCAGCCGAGGGGTAGAACAGCCCCAGCATTTT. It is translated as CASSRGVEQPQHF.

This clone was counted once. This chain connects TRBV3-1 (or the pseudogene TRBV3-2) to TRBJ1-3, with D hard to call. The ends were cut back, 8 bases at V and 4 bases at J, with 9 bases in the middle. This CDR3 is 12 amino acids long. The germline V gene has CDR1 LGHDT and CDR2 YNNKEL (reference sequence). For the CDR3, the DNA is TGTGCCAGCGGGTTTGAGGGAAACACCATATATTTT. It is translated as CASGFEGNTIYF.

This chain uses TRBV7-9 with TRBJ2-7; 7 bases agree with TRBD1. This CDR3 spans 15 amino acids. J was trimmed by 5 bases and V by 3 bases; bases with no gene match: 10. CDR1 and CDR2 from the germline V gene are SEHNR and FQNEAQ (reference sequence). CDR3 bases: TGTGCCAGCAGCTTCCTCGACAGGGTGAAGAACGAGCAGTACTTC. Translated, it gives CASSFLDRVKNEQYF.

This rearrangement joins TRBV5-1 to TRBJ1-1; no clear D gene. The CDR3 consists of 15 residues. Germline CDR1 SGHRS, CDR2 YFSETQ. The V end was cut by 6 bases, the J end by 5 bases, with 20 bases between. CDR3 sequence reads: CASTLRLPGGTEAFF. CDR3 DNA sequence: TGCGCCAGCACCCTGAGGCTCCCGGGTGGTACTGAAGCTTTCTTT.

The chain recombines TRBV15 with TRBJ2-2; 8 bases agree with TRBD2. The V and J ends lost 0 bases and 4 bases, in that order; junction bases with no gene match: 10. Germline loops: CDR1 LNHNV, CDR2 YYDKDF (reference sequence). The CDR3 consists of 18 residues. The CDR3 spells CATSRDQPGTRGTGELFF. The CDR3 DNA is TGTGCCACCAGCAGAGATCAGCCAGGGACTAGGGGCACCGGGGAGCTGTTTTTT.